In this sample, the clone carrying this TCR beta chain turned up many times. The antigen is undetermined. MiXCR was run by TCRdb on the 5' RACE reads, yielding one entry per CDR3 protein. The sample consists of about 660,000 distinct CDR3 sequences, 8.5% to 9.5% of them appearing once. This entry is derived from a study of identical twins. Findings and limits, study-wide: The analysis was cross-sectional rather than longitudinal within donors.

The CDR3 extends over 16 amino acids. Germline loops: CDR1 SGHAT, CDR2 FQNNGV. V shed 3 bases and J shed 4 bases, with 19 bases lying between them. This same sample was also taken into another study, of yellow fever vaccine responses in identical twins.

The chain recombines TRBV11-2 with TRBJ2-7; D is uncertain. The receptor was isolated from a woman aged 18-29 years in good health. The sequenced sample was PBMCs. The CDR3 DNA follows: TGTGCCAGCAGCTTGTTCCCAGGACGGGTCGTATACGAGCAGTACTTC. Its protein is CASSLFPGRVVYEQYF.